This T cell receptor beta chain was captured by sequencing in a study of T cells in Graves' hyperthyroidism and ophthalmopathy. The CDR3 length is 18 residues. The V gene lost 1 base and the J gene lost 0 bases, with 14 bases spanning the gap. Looked up from germline, CDR1 is SGHRS and CDR2 is YFSETQ. Findings of the study overall: Through a model of 13 V-J features, ophthalmopathy was separated from stable hyperthyroidism.

On this clonotype: Its cognate antigen is unknown.

RNA transcripts served as the template for amplifying TCR beta CDR3 regions. The primer set for the first-round RT-PCR of the TCR CDR3 was HTBI. TCRdb passed the multiplex PCR reads through MiXCR, listing each CDR3 protein once. Of about 620,000 distinct CDR3 sequences listed, under 20% are singletons. Material: blood. V gene TRBV5-1 combines with J gene TRBJ2-6, with D tentatively TRBD1 (5 bases). This receptor was identified in a woman between 25 and 40 years old with Graves' hyperthyroidism. CDR3 in amino acids: CASSLMPGWGSGANVLTF. DNA for the CDR3: TGCGCCAGCAGCTTGATGCCAGGGTGGGGCTCTGGGGCCAACGTCCTGACTTTC.